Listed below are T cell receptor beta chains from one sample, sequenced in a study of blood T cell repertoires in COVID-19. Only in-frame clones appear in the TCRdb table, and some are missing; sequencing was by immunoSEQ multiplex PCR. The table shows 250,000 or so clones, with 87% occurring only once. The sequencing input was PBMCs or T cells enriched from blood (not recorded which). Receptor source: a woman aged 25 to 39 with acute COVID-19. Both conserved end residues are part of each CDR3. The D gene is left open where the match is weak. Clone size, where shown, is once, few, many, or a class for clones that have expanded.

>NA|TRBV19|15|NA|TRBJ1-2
CASSINGNANYGYTF
TGTGCCAGTAGTATTAACGGGAACGCTAACTATGGCTACACCTTC
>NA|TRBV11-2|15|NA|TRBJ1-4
CASSPNPGKGEKLFF
TGTGCCAGCAGCCCAAACCCGGGGAAAGGTGAAAAACTGTTTTTT
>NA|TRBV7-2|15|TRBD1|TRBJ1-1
CASSFSTGGATEAFF
TGTGCCAGCAGCTTCTCGACAGGGGGCGCGACTGAAGCTTTCTTT
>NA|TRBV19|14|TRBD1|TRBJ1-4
CACNSGQGNEKLFF
TGTGCCTGTAATTCGGGACAGGGGAATGAAAAACTGTTTTTT
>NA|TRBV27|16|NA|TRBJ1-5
CASSPLPDYSNQPQHF
TGTGCCAGCAGTCCCCTCCCGGACTATAGCAATCAGCCCCAGCATTTT
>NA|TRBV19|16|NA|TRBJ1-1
CASSIVSPPPDTEAFF
TGTGCCAGTAGTATAGTCAGTCCCCCGCCAGACACTGAAGCTTTCTTT
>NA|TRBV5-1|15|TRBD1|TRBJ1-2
CASSFTGGRDYGYTF
TGCGCCAGCAGCTTTACAGGGGGCAGAGACTATGGCTACACCTTC
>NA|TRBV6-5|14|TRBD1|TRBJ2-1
CASGGQGVYNEQFF
TGTGCCAGCGGGGGACAGGGGGTCTACAATGAGCAGTTCTTC
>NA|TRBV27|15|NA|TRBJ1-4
CASSSSGTNSEKLFF
TGTGCCAGCAGTTCCTCCGGGACAAACTCTGAAAAACTGTTTTTT
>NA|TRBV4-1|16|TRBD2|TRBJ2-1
CASSYPSGEVGNEQFF
TGCGCCAGCAGCTACCCTAGCGGGGAGGTGGGAAATGAGCAGTTCTTC
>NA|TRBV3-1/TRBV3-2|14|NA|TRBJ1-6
CASSQVNRNSPLHF
TGTGCCAGCAGCCAAGTGAACAGGAATTCACCCCTCCACTTT
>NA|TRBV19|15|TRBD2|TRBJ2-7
CASSRLAELSYEQYF
TGTGCCAGTAGTCGACTAGCGGAGCTCTCCTACGAGCAGTACTTC
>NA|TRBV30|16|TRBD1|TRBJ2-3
CAWRDRDLPYTDTQYF
TGTGCCTGGAGGGACAGGGATCTGCCCTACACAGATACGCAGTATTTT
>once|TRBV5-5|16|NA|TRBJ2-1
CASSLEEGSSYNEQFF
TGTGCCAGCAGCTTGGAGGAGGGAAGTTCCTACAATGAGCAGTTCTTC
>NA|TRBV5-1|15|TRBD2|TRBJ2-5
CASSFPSGHQETQYF
TGCGCCAGCAGCTTCCCTAGCGGGCACCAAGAGACCCAGTACTTC